These 11 T cell receptor beta chains originate from one sample sequenced in a study of blood T cell repertoires in COVID-19 (dated by TCRdb to 2018 to 2020). The library was prepared using the immunoSEQ multiplex PCR assay. In its TCRdb copy, this immuneACCESS table keeps in-frame sequences only and misses some clones. Where compared with another copy, unresolved V genes explain less than half of these, and the others have no known cause. Present in this sample are tens of thousands of clones, around 82% of which were seen just once. The ten largest account for around 8.7% of the sample. The sequenced sample was peripheral blood. All receptors derive from a woman older than 75 with acute or convalescent COVID-19.

This sequence joins TRBV2 and TRBJ2-5; perhaps TRBD1 as D (5 bases). Trimming took off 8 bases at V and 5 bases at J, with 15 bases between the two ends. CDR1 is SNHLY and CDR2 is FYNNEI in the germline V gene. This CDR3 spans 13 amino acids. The DNA of the CDR3 is TGTGCCAGCCTCCGGGTGGGGCGTGAGACCCAGTACTTC. It specifies CASLRVGRETQYF.

This clone was seen only once. This chain joins TRBV5-8 and TRBJ2-3; possibly TRBD2 for D (5 bases). The CDR3 contains 15 residues. From germline, CDR1 is SGHTS and CDR2 YDEGEE. V lost 4 bases, J lost 4 bases, and 16 bases lay in between. This CDR3 reads CASSQGAGLSDTQYF. The CDR3 DNA sequence: TGTGCCAGCAGCCAAGGTGCGGGCCTGTCAGATACGCAGTATTTT.

This clone was seen a few times. The V gene is TRBV6-5, the J gene TRBJ1-5, with D possibly matching TRBD1 (5 bases). V lost 6 bases and J 4 bases, leaving 16 bases between the germline ends. The CDR3 runs to 15 residues. Germline CDR1 reads MNHEY; CDR2 reads SVGAGI. The CDR3 DNA sequence: TGTGCCAGCAGGATCCCAGACAGCACAAATCAGCCCCAGCATTTT. It yields the protein CASRIPDSTNQPQHF.

V is TRBV18 and J is TRBJ1-1; D unclear. Deletions cut 1 base from V and 1 base from J, with 7 bases between. The CDR3 loop spans 14 amino acids. The germline V gene encodes CDR1 KGHSH and CDR2 LQKENI. The CDR3, as DNA: TGTGCCAGCTCACCACAACGGGGGAACACTGAAGCTTTCTTT. This translates into CASSPQRGNTEAFF.

The rearrangement joins TRBV10-1 to TRBJ2-3, with 7 bases identical to TRBD2. The V gene's germline CDR1 is WNHNN and CDR2 SYGVQD (reference sequence). The trim removed 3 bases at V and 10 bases at J, leaving 10 bases unmatched. The CDR3 totals 14 residues. This CDR3 reads CASSDRDYEIPQYF. In DNA, the CDR3 is TGCGCCAGCAGTGACCGGGACTACGAGATACCGCAGTATTTT.

The rearrangement links TRBV19 to TRBJ2-3; 11 bases agree with TRBD2. CDR3 length: 15 residues. The J segment lost 4 bases and the V segment lost 3 bases, leaving 3 bases of the junction unmatched. Germline loops: CDR1 LNHDA, CDR2 SQIVND (reference sequence). CDR3 in DNA: TGTGCCAGTAGTATCCTAGCGGGAGGCGCAGATACGCAGTATTTT. It yields the protein CASSILAGGADTQYF.

V and J are TRBV2 and TRBJ2-1; no definite D call. V gave up 8 bases and J gave up 3 bases, with 11 bases separating them. The CDR3 has 13 residues. Germline CDR1 is SNHLY and CDR2 is FYNNEI. The CDR3 here is CASHGGNYNEQFF. CDR3 DNA sequence: TGTGCCAGCCACGGCGGTAACTACAATGAGCAGTTCTTC. Based on the CDR3 plus reference TRBV2 and TRBJ2-1, the full variable domain is EPEVTQTPSHQVTQMGQEVILRCVPISNHLYFYWYRQILGQKVEFLVSFYNNEISEKSEIFDDQFSVERPDGSNFTLKIRSTKLEDSAMYFCASHGGNYNEQFFGPGTRLTVL.

The chain joins TRBV12-5 to TRBJ2-3, with a possible D match to TRBD1 (7 bases). CDR1 is LGHNT, CDR2 FRNRAP, per germline. Trimming took off 6 bases at V and 2 bases at J, with 15 bases between the two ends. The CDR3 totals 15 residues. The CDR3 is CASGSQGGTTDTQYF. The CDR3 DNA is TGTGCTAGTGGGTCCCAGGGGGGCACCACAGATACGCAGTATTTT.

As to this clone: The sample holds other DNA sequences that translate to the same CDR3. This chain links TRBV19 with TRBJ2-1; D not certain. This CDR3 is built from 14 residues. Per the germline V gene, CDR1 is LNHDA and CDR2 is SQIVND (reference sequence). Deletions cut 7 bases from V and 0 bases from J, with 10 bases between. CDR3 residues: CASKAGSSYNEQFF. The CDR3 DNA sequence: TGTGCCAGTAAGGCAGGAAGCTCCTACAATGAGCAGTTCTTC.

The rearrangement joins TRBV28 to TRBJ2-3, with TRBD1 matching 8 bases. The germline gives CDR1 MDHEN, CDR2 SYDVKM. V gave up 8 bases and J gave up 12 bases; unmatched junction bases: 10. The CDR3 extends over 12 amino acids. CDR3 sequence (DNA): TGTGCCAGCCTTATTCCAGGGGGCCCTCAGTATTTT. This sequence encodes CASLIPGGPQYF.

This clone was detected once. The chain employs TRBV5-1 and TRBJ2-2, with 8 bases aligning to TRBD1. This CDR3 contains 16 residues. After removal of 1 base from V and 5 bases from J, the junction contained 7 bases not matched to a gene. Germline CDR1 and CDR2: SGHRS and YFSETQ. Written as DNA, the CDR3 is TGCGCCAGCAGCTTGTCCGGACAGGGTAGTACCGGGGAGCTGTTTTTT. Translating gives CASSLSGQGSTGELFF.